Presented here are 12 T cell receptor beta chains from one specimen sequenced in a study of control samples from healthy donors and cancer patients. TCRdb keeps only in-frame clones here, not all; method: immunoSEQ multiplex PCR. Seen here are 35,000 to 45,000 clones, less than 90% observed once, and the top ten hold over 45%. The sample comprised blood. These receptors originate from a man in his 60s in good health.

This chain connects TRBV5-1 to TRBJ2-7, with 11 bases lining up with TRBD2. J gave up 2 bases and V 0 bases, and 10 bases lay outside the gene matches. The CDR3 is made up of 18 amino acids. Germline CDR1 reads SGHRS; CDR2 reads YFSETQ. The CDR3 bases are TGCGCCAGCAGCTTGGAAAGTCTAGCGGGAGGTAACCCCTACGAGCAGTACTTC. Translated, it gives CASSLESLAGGNPYEQYF.

V and J are TRBV6-1 and TRBJ2-7; D tentatively fits TRBD1 or TRBD2 (5 bases each). The CDR3 is 14 residues long. CDR1 and CDR2 (germline): MNHNS, SASEGT. The ends were cut back, 1 base at V and 7 bases at J, with 14 bases in the middle. This chain's CDR3 is CASSEGWGLGEQYF. Here the CDR3 DNA reads TGTGCCAGCAGTGAAGGGTGGGGGTTAGGGGAGCAGTACTTC.

The chain has TRBV6-5 and TRBJ2-7; no clear D. CDR1 and CDR2 (germline): MNHEY, SVGAGI. The CDR3 sequence is 11 residues long. With 8 bases removed from V and 3 bases from J, the gap between germline ends came to 8 bases. CDR3 nucleotides: TGTGCCAGCTACGACCGCTACGAGCAGTACTTC. Residues: CASYDRYEQYF.

The chain joins TRBV14 to TRBJ1-3, with no clear D. The CDR3 contains 15 residues. From germline, CDR1 is SGHDN and CDR2 FVKESK. The ends were cut back, 1 base at V and 3 bases at J, with 10 bases in the middle. CDR3 nucleotide sequence: TGTGCCAGCAGCCAAGGATCGGGGATTGGAAACACCATATATTTT. This encodes CASSQGSGIGNTIYF.

J is TRBJ1-5 and V is TRBV6-6; tentative D call: TRBD1 (5 bases). V was cut by 6 bases and J by 1 base, with 16 bases left in between. CDR3 length: 16 residues. Germline CDR1 MNHNY, CDR2 SVGAGI (reference sequence). CDR3 region: CASSPPTAPSNQPQHF. In nucleotides, the CDR3 is TGTGCCAGCAGCCCGCCGACAGCCCCGAGCAATCAGCCCCAGCATTTT.

This clone showed up just once. The chain joins TRBV6-2 or TRBV6-3 to TRBJ1-2; D call uncertain. Germline V gives CDR1 MNHEY, CDR2 SVGEGT. The CDR3 is made up of 13 amino acids. With 2 bases removed from V and 6 bases from J, the gap between germline ends came to 10 bases. CDR3: CASSYRHRNGYTF. The CDR3, as DNA: TGTGCCAGCAGTTACAGACACAGAAATGGCTACACCTTC.

This chain links TRBV6-1 with TRBJ1-1, with TRBD1 as a possible D gene (6 bases). Trimming pared 3 bases from V and 5 bases from J, leaving 16 bases between. The germline V gene has CDR1 MNHNS and CDR2 SASEGT. The length of the CDR3 is 15 residues. CDR3: CASSDPRGRETEAFF. For the CDR3, the DNA is TGTGCCAGCAGTGACCCCAGGGGCCGGGAAACTGAAGCTTTCTTT.

The DNA of the CDR3 is TGTGCCAGCAGCTTAGGAAGTTTTGTCAATGAGCAGTTCTTC. As protein: CASSLGSFVNEQFF. The chain couples TRBV7-9 to TRBJ2-1; D ambiguous. CDR1 is SEHNR, CDR2 FQNEAQ, per germline (reference sequence). V lost 1 base and J 6 bases, leaving 10 bases between the germline ends. The CDR3 has 14 residues.

The V gene is TRBV2, the J gene TRBJ2-1; D is perhaps TRBD2 (6 bases). The length of the CDR3 is 13 residues. CDR1 and CDR2 (germline): SNHLY, FYNNEI. The V end was cut by 6 bases, the J end by 7 bases, with 13 bases between. The CDR3 here is CASSVTRGNEQFF. The CDR3 DNA is TGTGCCAGCAGCGTCACTCGGGGGAATGAGCAGTTCTTC. The entire variable domain, with the rest obtained from reference TRBV2 and TRBJ2-1, is as follows: EPEVTQTPSHQVTQMGQEVILRCVPISNHLYFYWYRQILGQKVEFLVSFYNNEISEKSEIFDDQFSVERPDGSNFTLKIRSTKLEDSAMYFCASSVTRGNEQFFGPGTRLTVL.

The chain recombines TRBV5-5 with TRBJ1-5, with TRBD1 matching 9 bases. Per the germline V gene, CDR1 is SGHKS and CDR2 is YYEKEE (reference sequence). This CDR3 region has 15 residues. With 4 bases clipped from V and 3 bases from J, the junction kept 5 bases outside the gene matches. CDR3: CASSGTGRDNQPQHF. CDR3 nucleotide sequence: TGTGCCAGCAGCGGGACAGGGAGAGACAATCAGCCCCAGCATTTT.

This clone was recorded once. The genes are TRBV19 and TRBJ1-5, with 7 positions matching TRBD1. Per germline, CDR1 LNHDA and CDR2 SQIVND (reference sequence). There are 15 residues in the CDR3. With V trimmed by 4 bases and J by 6 bases, 9 bases remained unmatched. CDR3 in DNA: TGTGCCAGTAGTACCCTAGGAGGGGGCGGTCAGCCCCAGCATTTT. Its translation: CASSTLGGGGQPQHF.

The rearrangement links TRBV28 to TRBJ2-7; D gene uncertain. CDR1 and CDR2 from the germline V gene are MDHEN and SYDVKM. Trimming cost V 3 bases and J 2 bases, with 11 bases left between them. The CDR3 is 14 residues long. The CDR3 is CASSLFGPTYEQYF. CDR3 DNA sequence: TGTGCCAGCAGTTTGTTCGGGCCCACCTACGAGCAGTACTTC.